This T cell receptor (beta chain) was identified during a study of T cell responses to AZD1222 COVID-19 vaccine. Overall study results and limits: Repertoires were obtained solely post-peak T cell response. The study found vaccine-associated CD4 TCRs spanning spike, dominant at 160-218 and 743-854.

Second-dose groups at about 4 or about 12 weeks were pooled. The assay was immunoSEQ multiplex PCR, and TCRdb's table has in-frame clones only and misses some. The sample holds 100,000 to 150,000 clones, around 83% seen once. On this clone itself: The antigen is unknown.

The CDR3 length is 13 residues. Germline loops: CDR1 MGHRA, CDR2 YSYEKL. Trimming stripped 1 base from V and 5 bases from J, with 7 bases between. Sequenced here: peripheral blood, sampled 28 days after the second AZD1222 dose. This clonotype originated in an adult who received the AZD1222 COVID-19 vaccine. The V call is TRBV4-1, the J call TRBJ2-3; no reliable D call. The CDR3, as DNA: TGCGCCAGCAGCCAAGTTAGTCGAGATACGCAGTATTTT. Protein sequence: CASSQVSRDTQYF.